This TCR beta chain was identified during a study of T cell responses to AZD1222 COVID-19 vaccine. As concerns this clone: Antigen: not known.

Germline V gives CDR1 SGHTA, CDR2 FQGTGA. V was trimmed by 5 bases and J by 8 bases, leaving 13 bases between them. This CDR3 has 13 amino acids. Produced via immunoSEQ multiplex PCR; TCRdb's table is partial and in-frame only. The table shows some 250,000 clones, with 94% occurring only once. Study findings and constraints: After the peak T cell response, and only then, were repertoires sampled.

The J gene is TRBJ1-5, the V gene TRBV7-3; D ambiguous. The TCR originated in an adult who received the AZD1222 COVID-19 vaccine. The input for sequencing was peripheral blood, taken 28 days after the second AZD1222 dose. In DNA form, the CDR3 reads TGTGCCAGCAGCATTGAGGACGGAAAGCCCCAGCATTTT. Protein sequence: CASSIEDGKPQHF.